The clone carrying this T cell receptor (beta chain) has a handful of counts. This CDR3 region has 14 residues. Germline lookup yields CDR1 MDHEN and CDR2 SYDVKM. Trimming stripped 3 bases from V and 8 bases from J, with 16 bases between. Libraries were prepared by immunoSEQ multiplex PCR; TCRdb keeps only in-frame clonotypes and omits some of them. Altogether around 70,000 clones are present, about nine tenths being singletons, with the ten largest covering 9.5% to 13%. These data come from a study of blood T cell repertoires in COVID-19. Study background: Samples representing acute and convalescent COVID-19 were sourced from the United States, Italy and Spain. Sources were T cells, B-cell-depleted T cells, or PBMCs; the material itself was cDNA or gDNA.

Sequenced: peripheral blood. This clonotype originated in a woman aged 18-29 years with acute or convalescent COVID-19. This chain uses TRBV28 with TRBJ1-2, with unresolved D. CDR3 sequence: CASSFLLAENGYTF. CDR3 DNA sequence: TGTGCCAGCAGTTTTCTCTTGGCGGAGAACGGCTACACCTTC.